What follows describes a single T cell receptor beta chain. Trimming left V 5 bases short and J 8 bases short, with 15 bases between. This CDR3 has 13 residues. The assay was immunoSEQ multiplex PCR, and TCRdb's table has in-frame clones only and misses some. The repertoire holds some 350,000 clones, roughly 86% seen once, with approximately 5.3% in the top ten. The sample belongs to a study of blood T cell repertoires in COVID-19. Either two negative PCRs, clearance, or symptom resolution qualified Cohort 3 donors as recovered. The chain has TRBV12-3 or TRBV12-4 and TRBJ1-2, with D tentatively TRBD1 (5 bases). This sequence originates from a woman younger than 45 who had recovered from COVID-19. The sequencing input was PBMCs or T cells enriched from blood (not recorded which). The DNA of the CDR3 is TGTGCCAGCAGTCCACGGGCGGGGCAAGGCTACACCTTC. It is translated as CASSPRAGQGYTF.